The source of this T cell receptor beta chain is a study of OX40 agonist ivuxolimab in advanced cancers. Study-wide findings and caveats: Clonal expansion in partial responders at 0.1-3.0 mg/kg ranked among the lowest. The study observed clonal expansion of CD4+ and CD8+ blood T cells by week 6 at 0.1 to 3.0 mg/kg.

The data were produced by immunoSEQ multiplex PCR, yet TCRdb's version contains in-frame clones alone and is incomplete. This sample yields tens of thousands of clones, of which around 94% are seen a single time; around 16% belongs to the top ten. As for this clone: No antigen is known for it.

With V trimmed by 5 bases and J by 3 bases, 10 bases remained unmatched. This CDR3 has 15 residues. Germline V gene data show CDR1 as LNHNV and CDR2 as YYDKDF (reference sequence). Sequenced material: CD4+ or CD8+ T cells sorted from blood, taken in a trial of the OX40 agonist ivuxolimab. This chain joins TRBV15 and TRBJ2-7, with 7 bases matching TRBD1. This TCR was sampled from an adult with an advanced solid tumor such as melanoma, head and neck, liver or kidney cancer. In DNA, the CDR3 is TGTGCCACCAGCTATAGCCGGGACAGAAACTACGAGCAGTACTTC. Its translation is CATSYSRDRNYEQYF.